This is a list of T cell receptor beta chains from one sample in a study of T cell responses to AZD1222 COVID-19 vaccine. Sequencing was performed with immunoSEQ multiplex PCR; in TCRdb, only in-frame clones are kept and a portion is missing. This sample carries tens of thousands of clones, around 87% of them seen once, and the ten largest clones take more than 15%. The source material was peripheral blood, sampled 28 days after the second AZD1222 dose. These receptor sequences come from an adult who received the AZD1222 COVID-19 vaccine. CDR3s include the opening cysteine and the closing phenylalanine or tryptophan. The order of the fields is J gene, V gene, D gene, clone size, CDR3 protein, CDR3 DNA. D genes are given only for firm matches. The size of a clone is reported for some rows only, either as once, few or many, or as a class for expanded clones.

TRBJ1-2 TRBV30 TRBD1 - CAWSANRGNYGYTF TGTGCCTGGAGTGCAAACAGGGGGAACTATGGCTACACCTTC
TRBJ1-2 TRBV4-1 - - CASSQETGGDRYTF TGCGCCAGCAGCCAAGAGACGGGCGGGGATCGCTACACCTTC
TRBJ2-1 TRBV19 TRBD2 - CASSASGGAYNEQFF TGTGCCAGTAGTGCCAGCGGGGGGGCCTACAATGAGCAGTTCTTC
TRBJ2-2 TRBV5-1 - - CASSLEPGHPNTGELFF TGCGCCAGCAGCTTGGAGCCGGGACACCCGAACACCGGGGAGCTGTTTTTT
TRBJ2-7 TRBV3-1/TRBV3-2 - - CASSVTADPKSYEQYF TGTGCCAGCAGCGTTACCGCGGACCCTAAATCCTACGAGCAGTACTTC
TRBJ2-2 TRBV2 - - CASSAEESGELFF TGTGCCAGCAGTGCTGAAGAGTCCGGGGAGCTGTTTTTT
TRBJ2-7 TRBV5-1 TRBD2 - CASSLVAGLAGYEQYF TGCGCCAGCAGCTTGGTGGCGGGACTAGCCGGCTACGAGCAGTACTTC
TRBJ2-7 TRBV7-3 - few CASSLIGRGMAEQYF TGTGCCAGCAGCTTAATCGGACGCGGAATGGCCGAGCAGTACTTC
TRBJ2-7 TRBV6-5 - once CASSYAPGTSGYEQYF TGTGCCAGCAGTTACGCCCCCGGGACATCCGGCTACGAGCAGTACTTC
TRBJ2-3 TRBV27 TRBD2 - CASRWTSGFATDTQYF TGTGCCAGCAGGTGGACTAGCGGGTTCGCCACAGATACGCAGTATTTT
TRBJ1-6 TRBV6-1 - - CASSEALYYNSPLHF TGTGCCAGCAGTGAAGCCCTTTACTATAATTCACCCCTCCACTTT
TRBJ1-2 TRBV12-3/TRBV12-4 - - CASTSGLYGYTF TGTGCCAGCACTTCGGGCTTATATGGCTACACCTTC
TRBJ1-4 TRBV6-5 - - CASSYSGGAGEKLFF TGTGCCAGCAGTTACTCGGGGGGCGCGGGTGAAAAACTGTTTTTT
TRBJ2-2 TRBV7-9 TRBD1 - CASSVDRGRGTGELFF TGTGCCAGCAGCGTAGACAGGGGGCGAGGAACCGGGGAGCTGTTTTTT
TRBJ2-3 TRBV28 - - CACRTWGIEGTDTQYF TGTGCCTGCAGGACGTGGGGGATCGAGGGCACAGATACGCAGTATTTT
TRBJ1-5 TRBV27 TRBD1 - CASSRQGENQPQHF TGTGCCAGCAGCCGACAGGGGGAGAATCAGCCCCAGCATTTT